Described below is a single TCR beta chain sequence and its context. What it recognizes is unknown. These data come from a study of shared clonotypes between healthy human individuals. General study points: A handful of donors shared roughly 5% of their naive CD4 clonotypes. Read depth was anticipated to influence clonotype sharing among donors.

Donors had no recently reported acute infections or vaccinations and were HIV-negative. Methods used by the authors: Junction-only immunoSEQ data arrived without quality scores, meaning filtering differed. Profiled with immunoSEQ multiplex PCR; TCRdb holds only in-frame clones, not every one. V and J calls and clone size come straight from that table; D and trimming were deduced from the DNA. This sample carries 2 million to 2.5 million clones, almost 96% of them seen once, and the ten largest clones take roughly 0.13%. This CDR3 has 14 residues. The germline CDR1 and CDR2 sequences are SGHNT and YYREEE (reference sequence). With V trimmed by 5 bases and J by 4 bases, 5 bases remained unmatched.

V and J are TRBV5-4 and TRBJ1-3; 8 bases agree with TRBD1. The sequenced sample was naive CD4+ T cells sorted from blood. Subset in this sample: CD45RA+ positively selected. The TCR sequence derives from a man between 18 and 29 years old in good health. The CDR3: CASSLTGGGNTIYF. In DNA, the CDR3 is TGTGCCAGCAGTCTTACAGGGGGAGGAAACACCATATATTTT.